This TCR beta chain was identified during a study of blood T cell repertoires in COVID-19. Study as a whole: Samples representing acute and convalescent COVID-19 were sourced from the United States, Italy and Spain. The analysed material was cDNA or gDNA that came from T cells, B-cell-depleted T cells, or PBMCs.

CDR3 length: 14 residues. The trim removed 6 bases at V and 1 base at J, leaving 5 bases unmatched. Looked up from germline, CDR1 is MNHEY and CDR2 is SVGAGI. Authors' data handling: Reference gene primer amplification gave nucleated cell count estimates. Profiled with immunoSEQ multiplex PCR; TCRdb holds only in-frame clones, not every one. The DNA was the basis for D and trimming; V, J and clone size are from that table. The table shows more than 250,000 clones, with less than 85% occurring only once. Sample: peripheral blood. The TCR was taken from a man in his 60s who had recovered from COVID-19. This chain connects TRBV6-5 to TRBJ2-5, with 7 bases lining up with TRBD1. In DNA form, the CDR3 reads TGTGCCAGCAGCCTCGGGACAGTCCAAGAGACCCAGTACTTC. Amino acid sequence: CASSLGTVQETQYF.